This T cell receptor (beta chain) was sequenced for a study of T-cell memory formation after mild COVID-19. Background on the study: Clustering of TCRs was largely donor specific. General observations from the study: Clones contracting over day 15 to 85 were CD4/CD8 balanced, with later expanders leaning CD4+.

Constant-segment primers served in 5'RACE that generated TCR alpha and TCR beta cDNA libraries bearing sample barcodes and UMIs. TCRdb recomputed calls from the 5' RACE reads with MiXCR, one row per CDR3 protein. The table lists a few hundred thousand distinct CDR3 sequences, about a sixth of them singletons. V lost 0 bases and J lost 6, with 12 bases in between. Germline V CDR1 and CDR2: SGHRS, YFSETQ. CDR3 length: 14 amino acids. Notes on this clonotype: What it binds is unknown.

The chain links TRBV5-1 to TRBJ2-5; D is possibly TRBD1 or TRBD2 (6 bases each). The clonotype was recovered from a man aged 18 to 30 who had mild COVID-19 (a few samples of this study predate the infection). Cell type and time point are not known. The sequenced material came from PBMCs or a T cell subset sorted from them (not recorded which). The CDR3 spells CASSLEGGGKTQYF. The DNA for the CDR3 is TGCGCCAGCAGCTTGGAGGGGGGTGGCAAGACCCAGTACTTC.